Sequencing of this T cell receptor (beta chain) was carried out in a study of Graves' ophthalmopathy and Graves' hyperthyroidism. Researchers took RNA transcripts and amplified TCR beta CDR3 regions from them. HTBI-primed RT-PCR formed the first round, and a multiplex PCR formed the second. TCRdb called the multiplex PCR reads again in MiXCR, with one record for every CDR3 protein. Among around 1.1 million distinct CDR3 sequences, about 38% were seen once, and the ten largest hold roughly 10%. Additional autoimmune diseases, uncontrolled infections, pregnancy or lactation disqualified patients. The germline V gene has CDR1 ENHRY and CDR2 SYGVKD. CDR3 length equals 14 residues. Trimming pared 7 bases from V and 9 bases from J, leaving 16 bases between. This clonotype was recorded at least ten times.

The chain is built from TRBV10-3 and TRBJ1-6; no firm D call. This receptor was obtained from an adult man with Graves' hyperthyroidism. Sequencing used peripheral blood or thyroid tissue (not recorded which). CDR3 coding DNA: TGTGCCATCAAGGATACAACGAAGGGTTCACCCCTCCACTTT. As protein: CAIKDTTKGSPLHF.